These 24 T cell receptor beta chains share one sample of origin, sequenced in a study of T-cell memory formation after mild COVID-19. MiXCR was run by TCRdb on the 5' RACE reads, yielding one entry per CDR3 protein. The sample lists 400,000 to 450,000 distinct CDR3 sequences, 18% seen once, with roughly a fifth in the top ten. Sample: PBMCs or a T cell subset sorted from them (not recorded which). The receptor set was obtained from a man between 18 and 35 years old who had mild COVID-19 (a few samples of this study predate the infection). Cell type and time point are not known.

This clonotype was counted ten times or more. The chain's CDR3 is CASSRKAVGLLEQYF. In DNA form, the CDR3 reads TGTGCCAGTAGTAGAAAGGCGGTCGGGCTCCTCGAGCAGTACTTC. This chain joins TRBV19 and TRBJ2-7; D is unclear. The germline gives CDR1 LNHDA, CDR2 SQIVND (reference sequence). The CDR3 extends over 15 amino acids. V lost 4 bases to trimming and J lost 6 bases, with 19 bases between them.

V usage is TRBV7-9 and J usage is TRBJ1-1, with 12 bases aligning to TRBD1. The J segment lost 6 bases and the V segment lost 6 bases, leaving 11 bases of the junction unmatched. This CDR3 contains 16 residues. Germline loops: CDR1 SEHNR, CDR2 FQNEAQ (reference sequence). CDR3 loop: CASSGTGGRPSPEAFF. CDR3 in DNA: TGTGCCAGCAGTGGGACAGGGGGCCGCCCGAGCCCTGAAGCTTTCTTT.

This chain uses TRBV20-1 with TRBJ2-5, with D maybe TRBD1 (6 bases). The CDR3 contains 14 residues. V gave up 2 bases and J gave up 3 bases, with 13 bases separating them. In germline, CDR1 is DFQATT, CDR2 SNEGSKA (reference sequence). CDR3 bases: TGCAGTGCTAGACTCAGGGGCGGAAAAGAGACCCAGTACTTC. It translates to CSARLRGGKETQYF.

A few counts support this clonotype. The chain joins TRBV5-5 to TRBJ2-7; 8 bases line up with TRBD1. Germline V gene sequence: CDR1 SGHKS, CDR2 YYEKEE (reference sequence). V lost 4 bases, J lost 2 bases, and 8 bases stayed unmatched. The CDR3 is made up of 15 amino acids. CDR3 sequence: CASSVRDRPTYEQYF. For the CDR3, the DNA is TGTGCCAGCAGCGTACGGGACAGGCCCACCTACGAGCAGTACTTC.

The chain has TRBV7-2 and TRBJ1-6, with D possibly TRBD1 on 5 matching bases. The CDR3 covers 14 residues. CDR1 and CDR2 (germline): SGHTA, FQGNSA. Trimming shortened V by 6 bases and J by 11 bases, and 17 bases separated the two germline ends. The CDR3 protein is CASSSGVFLAPLHF. The CDR3 nucleotides are TGTGCCAGCAGTTCGGGGGTGTTTTTAGCACCCCTCCACTTT.

This chain joins TRBV4-2 and TRBJ2-3, with 8 nucleotides matching TRBD2. The CDR3 is made up of 16 amino acids. J lost 5 bases, V lost 1 base, and 8 bases had no gene match. Germline CDR1 LGHNA, CDR2 YNFKEQ. CDR3 sequence: CASSQGNSGGQDTQYF. The CDR3 region has the DNA TGTGCCAGCAGCCAAGGCAATTCGGGGGGGCAAGATACGCAGTATTTT.

Only a few counts were recorded for this clonotype. The chain carries TRBV20-1 and TRBJ2-5, with D possibly being TRBD2 (6 bases). Trimming took 3 bases from V and 4 from J, leaving 9 bases between them. The CDR3 covers 12 residues. From germline, CDR1 is DFQATT and CDR2 SNEGSKA (reference sequence). The CDR3 nucleotides are TGCAGTGCTAGCGGAGGGTCAGAGACCCAGTACTTC. It is translated as CSASGGSETQYF.

This clonotype was picked up a small number of times. CDR3 sequence (DNA): TGTGCCTGGAGTGTATCGGTGAACACTGAAGCTTTCTTT. This sequence encodes CAWSVSVNTEAFF. The gene calls are TRBV30 and TRBJ1-1; D remains ambiguous. V lost 0 bases, J lost 0 bases, and 5 bases lay in between. The germline gives CDR1 GTSNPN, CDR2 SVGIG (reference sequence). The CDR3 has 13 residues.

This clonotype was counted only a few times. This chain links TRBV20-1 with TRBJ2-5, with D perhaps TRBD1 or TRBD2 (5 bases each). V shed 1 base and J shed 4 bases, with 22 bases lying between them. The CDR3 is 17 residues long. Germline V CDR1 and CDR2: DFQATT, SNEGSKA (reference sequence). For the CDR3, the DNA is TGCAGTGCTAGAGGGGACCTTAAGAACGCCCGGCCAGAGACCCAGTACTTC. Protein: CSARGDLKNARPETQYF.

The rearrangement links TRBV28 to TRBJ2-1; 14 bases are shared with TRBD2. The CDR3 spans 16 residues. Germline V CDR1 and CDR2: MDHEN, SYDVKM. The ends lost 7 bases at V and 8 bases at J; junction bases unmatched: 10. The CDR3 region has the DNA TGTGCCAGCACCGCCGAGACTAGCGGGGGGGCCTATGAGCAGTTCTTC. Translation: CASTAETSGGAYEQFF. Filled out from reference TRBV28 and TRBJ2-1, the complete variable domain reads DVKVTQSSRYLVKRTGEKVFLECVQDMDHENMFWYRQDPGLGLRLIYFSYDVKMKEKGDIPEGYSVSREKKERFSLILESASTNQTSMYLCASTAETSGGAYEQFFGPGTRLTVL.

V and J are TRBV7-9 and TRBJ2-5; D ambiguous. Per the germline V gene, CDR1 is SEHNR and CDR2 is FQNEAQ (reference sequence). The CDR3 is 12 amino acids. V was pared by 4 bases and J by 7 bases, with 10 bases between. CDR3 nucleotide sequence: TGTGCCAGCAGCTCTGATGGATGGACCCAGTACTTC. This gives the protein CASSSDGWTQYF.

In this sample, this clonotype turned up a few times. The chain couples TRBV5-5 to TRBJ2-3; no definite D call. V shed 0 bases and J shed 4 bases, with 9 bases lying between them. The CDR3 has 14 amino acids. Germline CDR1 SGHKS, CDR2 YYEKEE (reference sequence). The CDR3 DNA follows: TGTGCCAGCAGCTTGGTCCAAAGAGCAGATACGCAGTATTTT. This encodes CASSLVQRADTQYF.

This rearrangement joins TRBV7-9 to TRBJ1-1; D remains unclear. V was cut by 7 bases and J by 0 bases, with 12 bases left in between. CDR3 length equals 14 residues. Germline V gene lookup returns CDR1 SEHNR and CDR2 FQNEAQ (reference sequence). The CDR3 sequence: CASNPSGMNTEAFF. CDR3 sequence (DNA): TGTGCCAGCAACCCATCGGGTATGAACACTGAAGCTTTCTTT.

This clonotype was recorded a few times. The chain employs TRBV5-6 and TRBJ1-2; 8 bases fit TRBD1. This CDR3 is built from 14 residues. V shed 0 bases, J shed 7 bases, and the junction held 5 bases outside the gene matches. From germline, CDR1 is SGHDT and CDR2 YYEEEE. CDR3 sequence: CASSLGWTGIGYTF. The CDR3 region has the DNA TGTGCCAGCAGCTTGGGATGGACAGGGATTGGCTACACCTTC.

This clonotype was seen a handful of times. V is TRBV9 and J is TRBJ2-3; D is possibly TRBD1 (6 bases). The V and J ends lost 4 bases and 2 bases respectively, with 14 bases between them. This CDR3 is built from 15 residues. The germline V gene has CDR1 SGDLS and CDR2 YYNGEE. As DNA, the CDR3 is TGTGCCAGCAGCTCGCGACAGGCGTACACAGATACGCAGTATTTT. As protein: CASSSRQAYTDTQYF.

This clonotype was found many times. The gene calls are TRBV4-1 and TRBJ2-3, with D perhaps TRBD2 (5 bases). V shed 0 bases and J shed 6 bases, with 13 bases lying between them. Germline loops: CDR1 MGHRA, CDR2 YSYEKL. The CDR3 is 15 residues long. The CDR3 sequence: CASSQDLPSFDTQYF. CDR3 nucleotides: TGCGCCAGCAGCCAAGACCTGCCTAGCTTCGATACGCAGTATTTT.

This clonotype was detected only a few times. V gene TRBV28 combines with J gene TRBJ2-5; TRBD1 agrees at 9 bases. Germline V lookup: CDR1 MDHEN, CDR2 SYDVKM. Trimming took 6 bases from V and 10 from J; bases not matched to a gene: 12. The CDR3 contains 14 residues. For the CDR3, the DNA is TGTGCCAGCAGGTTGGACAGGGGCTTGTTTGACCAGTACTTC. It codes for CASRLDRGLFDQYF.

In nucleotides, the CDR3 is TGTGCCAGCAGCTTCGTAAGACTAGCGGGTCAAGAGACCCAGTACTTC. Amino acids: CASSFVRLAGQETQYF. The chain has TRBV7-2 and TRBJ2-5; 10 bases fit TRBD2. The CDR3 covers 16 residues. Germline values: CDR1 SGHTA, CDR2 FQGNSA. V was clipped by 3 bases and J by 2 bases; unmatched bases: 6.

This clonotype was seen a handful of times. The chain links TRBV4-3 to TRBJ2-3; 9 positions match TRBD2. CDR1 and CDR2 (germline): LGHNA, YSLEER. V lost 0 bases and J lost 4; bases outside the gene matches: 2. The CDR3 totals 15 residues. The CDR3 nucleotides are TGCGCCAGCAGCCAAGATCGCGGGGGGGCAGATACGCAGTATTTT. Translating gives CASSQDRGGADTQYF.

This clonotype was found a few times. CDR3 DNA sequence: TGCAGTGCTAGAGGGACAGGAATAGAGACCCAGTACTTC. It yields the protein CSARGTGIETQYF. The chain links TRBV20-1 to TRBJ2-5, with 7 nucleotides matching TRBD1. Germline lookup yields CDR1 DFQATT and CDR2 SNEGSKA (reference sequence). After removal of 1 base from V and 4 bases from J, the junction contained 3 bases not matched to a gene. This CDR3 spans 13 amino acids.

V and J are TRBV28 and TRBJ2-5; 10 nucleotides match TRBD1. After removal of 10 bases from V and 5 bases from J, the junction contained 13 bases not matched to a gene. Germline lookup yields CDR1 MDHEN and CDR2 SYDVKM. The CDR3 runs 15 residues. CDR3 protein: CATLGTGVYLETQYF. CDR3 in DNA: TGTGCCACCCTTGGGACAGGGGTATATTTGGAGACCCAGTACTTC.

This clonotype was detected a few times. V gene TRBV7-3 combines with J gene TRBJ2-5; no clear D. The V end was cut by 5 bases, the J end by 3 bases, with 10 bases between. This CDR3 has 13 residues. Germline V CDR1 and CDR2: SGHTA, FQGTGA. CDR3 bases: TGTGCCAGCAGCCTTACTACCGAAGAGACCCAGTACTTC. Its protein product is CASSLTTEETQYF.

This clonotype came up a few times. The gene calls are TRBV11-2 and TRBJ2-5; D possibly corresponds to TRBD2 (6 bases). This CDR3 has 14 residues. V lost 4 bases and J lost 5, with 14 bases in between. Germline V CDR1 and CDR2: SGHAT, FQNNGV. The DNA for the CDR3 is TGTGCCAGCAGCTCGAGACAAGGGAGGGAGACCCAGTACTTC. Translation gives CASSSRQGRETQYF.

The V and J genes are TRBV19 and TRBJ2-7; 10 bases map to TRBD1. The V segment lost 10 bases and the J segment 6 bases; nucleotides outside the gene matches: 12. The CDR3 length is 14 residues. Germline V gene data show CDR1 as LNHDA and CDR2 as SQIVND (reference sequence). In nucleotides, the CDR3 is TGTGCCATCGCCGACCGGGACAGGGGTTGCGAGCAGTACTTC. This codes for CAIADRDRGCEQYF.